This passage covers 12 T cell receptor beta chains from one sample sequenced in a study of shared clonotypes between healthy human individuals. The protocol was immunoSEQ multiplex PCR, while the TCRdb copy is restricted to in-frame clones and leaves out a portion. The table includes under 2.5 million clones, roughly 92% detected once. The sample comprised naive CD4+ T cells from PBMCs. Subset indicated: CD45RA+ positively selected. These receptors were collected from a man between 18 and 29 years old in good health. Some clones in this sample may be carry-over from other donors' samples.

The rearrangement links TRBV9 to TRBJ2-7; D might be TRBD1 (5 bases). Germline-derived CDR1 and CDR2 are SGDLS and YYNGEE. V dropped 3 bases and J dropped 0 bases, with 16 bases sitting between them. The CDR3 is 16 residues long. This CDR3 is CASSAREVGDSYEQYF. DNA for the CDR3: TGTGCCAGCAGCGCCAGAGAGGTAGGGGACTCCTACGAGCAGTACTTC.

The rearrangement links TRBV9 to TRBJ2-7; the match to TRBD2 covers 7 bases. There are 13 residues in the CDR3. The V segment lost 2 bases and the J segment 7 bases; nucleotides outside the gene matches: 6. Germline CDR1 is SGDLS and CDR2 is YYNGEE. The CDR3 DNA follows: TGTGCCAGCAGCGTTAGGGCGGGAGAAGAGCAGTACTTC. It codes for CASSVRAGEEQYF.

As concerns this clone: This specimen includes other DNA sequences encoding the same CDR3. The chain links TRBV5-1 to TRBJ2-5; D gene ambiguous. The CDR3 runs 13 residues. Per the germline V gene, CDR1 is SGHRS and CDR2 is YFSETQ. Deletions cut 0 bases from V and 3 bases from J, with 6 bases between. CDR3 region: CASSLDVEETQYF. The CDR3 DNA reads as TGCGCCAGCAGCTTGGACGTAGAAGAGACCCAGTACTTC.

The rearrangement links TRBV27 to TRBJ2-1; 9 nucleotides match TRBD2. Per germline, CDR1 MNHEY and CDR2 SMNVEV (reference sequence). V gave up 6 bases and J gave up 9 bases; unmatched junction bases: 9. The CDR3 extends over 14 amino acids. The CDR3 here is CASRLHEAGGEQFF. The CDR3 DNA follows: TGTGCCAGCAGACTACACGAAGCGGGAGGTGAGCAGTTCTTC.

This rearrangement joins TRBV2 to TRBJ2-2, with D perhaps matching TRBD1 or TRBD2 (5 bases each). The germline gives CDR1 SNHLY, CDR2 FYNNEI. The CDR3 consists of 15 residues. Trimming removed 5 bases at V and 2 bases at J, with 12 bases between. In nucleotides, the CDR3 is TGTGCCAGCAGTTGGGGACCACTCAACACCGGGGAGCTGTTTTTT. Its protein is CASSWGPLNTGELFF.

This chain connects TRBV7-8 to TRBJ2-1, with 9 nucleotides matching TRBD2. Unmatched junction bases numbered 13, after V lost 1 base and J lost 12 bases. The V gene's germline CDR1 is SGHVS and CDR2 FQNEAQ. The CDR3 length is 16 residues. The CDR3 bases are TGTGCCAGCAGCTTAGTCTTGGCTAGCGGGACCCTTGGGCAGTTCTTC. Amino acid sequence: CASSLVLASGTLGQFF.

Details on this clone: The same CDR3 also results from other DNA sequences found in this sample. The CDR3 region is CASSRNRGNTEAFF. The CDR3 DNA sequence: TGTGCCAGCAGCCGGAACAGGGGGAACACTGAAGCTTTCTTT. This chain links TRBV7-2 with TRBJ1-1; 7 bases align to TRBD1. Germline CDR1 SGHTA, CDR2 FQGNSA. V shed 5 bases, J shed 1 base, and the junction held 4 bases outside the gene matches. CDR3 size: 14 residues. The variable domain in full, completed from reference TRBV7-2 and TRBJ1-1, reads GAGVSQSPSNKVTEKGKDVELRCDPISGHTALYWYRQSLGQGLEFLIYFQGNSAPDKSGLPSDRFSAERTGGSVSTLTIQRTQQEDSAVYLCASSRNRGNTEAFFGQGTRLTVV.

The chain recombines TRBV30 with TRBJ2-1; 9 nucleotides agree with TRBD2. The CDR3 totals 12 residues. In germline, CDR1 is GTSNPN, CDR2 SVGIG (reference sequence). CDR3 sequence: CVGSGRNNEQFF. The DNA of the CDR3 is TGTGTTGGGAGCGGGAGGAATAATGAGCAGTTCTTC. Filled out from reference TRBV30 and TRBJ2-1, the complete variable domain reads SQTIHQWPATLVQPVGSPLSLECTVEGTSNPNLYWYRQAAGRGLQLLFYSVGIGQISSEVPQNLSASRPQDRQFILSSKKLLLSDSGFYLCVGSGRNNEQFFGPGTRLTVL.

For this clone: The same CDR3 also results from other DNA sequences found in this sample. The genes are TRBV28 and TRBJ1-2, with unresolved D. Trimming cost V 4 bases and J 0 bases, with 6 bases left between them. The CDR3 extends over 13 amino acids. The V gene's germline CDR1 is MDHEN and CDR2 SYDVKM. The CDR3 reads CASSSTANYGYTF. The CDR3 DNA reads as TGTGCCAGCAGTTCTACAGCTAACTATGGCTACACCTTC.

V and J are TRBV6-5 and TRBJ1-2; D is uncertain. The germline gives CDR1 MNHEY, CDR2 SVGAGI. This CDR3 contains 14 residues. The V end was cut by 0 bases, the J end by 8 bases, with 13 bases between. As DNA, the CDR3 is TGTGCCAGCAGTTACTCCTCGTCCGGAGGGGGCTACACCTTC. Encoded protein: CASSYSSSGGGYTF.

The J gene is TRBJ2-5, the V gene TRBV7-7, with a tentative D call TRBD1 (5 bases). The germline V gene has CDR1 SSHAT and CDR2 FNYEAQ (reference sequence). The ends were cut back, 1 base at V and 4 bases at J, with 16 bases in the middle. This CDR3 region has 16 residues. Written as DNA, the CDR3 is TGTGCCAGCAGCTTAGATCTCGGCAGGGCAGGAGAGACCCAGTACTTC. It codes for CASSLDLGRAGETQYF.

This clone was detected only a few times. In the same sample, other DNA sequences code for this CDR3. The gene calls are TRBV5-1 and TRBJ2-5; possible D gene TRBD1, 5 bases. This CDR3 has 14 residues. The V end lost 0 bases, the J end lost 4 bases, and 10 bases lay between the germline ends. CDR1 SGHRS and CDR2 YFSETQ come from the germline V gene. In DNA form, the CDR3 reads TGCGCCAGCAGCTTGGAGGGGCAGGGAGAGACCCAGTACTTC. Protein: CASSLEGQGETQYF.